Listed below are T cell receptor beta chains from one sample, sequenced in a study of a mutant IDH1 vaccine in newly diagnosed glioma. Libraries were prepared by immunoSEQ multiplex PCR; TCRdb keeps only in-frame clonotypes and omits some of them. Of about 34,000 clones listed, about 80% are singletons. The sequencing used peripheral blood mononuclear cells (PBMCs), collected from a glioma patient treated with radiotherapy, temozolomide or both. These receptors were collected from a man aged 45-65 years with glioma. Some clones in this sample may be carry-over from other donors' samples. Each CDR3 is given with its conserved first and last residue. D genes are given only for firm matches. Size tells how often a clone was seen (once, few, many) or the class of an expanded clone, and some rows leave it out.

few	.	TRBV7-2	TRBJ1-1	TGTGCCAGCAGCTTAGACTTGAACACTGAAGCTTTCTTT	CASSLDLNTEAFF
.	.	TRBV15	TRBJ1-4	TGTGCCACCAGCAGAGACCTCCGGGCAGGGAATGAAAAACTGTTTTTT	CATSRDLRAGNEKLFF
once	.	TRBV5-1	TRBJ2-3	TGCGCCAGCAGCTTGAGGGGGGTAGGCACAGATACGCAGTATTTT	CASSLRGVGTDTQYF
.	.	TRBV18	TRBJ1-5	TGTGCCAGCTCACAGGGAAGCAATCAGCCCCAGCATTTT	CASSQGSNQPQHF
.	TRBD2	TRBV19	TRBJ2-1	TGTGCCAGTAGGGAATTAGCGGGAAGGGGGAATGAGCAGTTCTTC	CASRELAGRGNEQFF
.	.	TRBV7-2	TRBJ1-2	TGTGCCAGCAGCTTAGGGCAGGTGTATGGCTACACCTTC	CASSLGQVYGYTF
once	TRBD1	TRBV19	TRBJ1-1	TGTGCCAGTAGTCCCCGGACAGGGAGAAGGGGCACTGAAGCTTTCTTT	CASSPRTGRRGTEAFF
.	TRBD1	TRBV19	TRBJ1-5	TGTGCCAGTAGTTGGGTTTGGCAGCAGGGGGCTCAGCCCCAGCATTTT	CASSWVWQQGAQPQHF
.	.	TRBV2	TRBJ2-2	TGTGCCAGCCTAGCCTCCAACACCGGGGAGCTGTTTTTT	CASLASNTGELFF
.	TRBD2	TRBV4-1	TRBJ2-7	TGCGCCAGTCAGCCAAGCACTAGCGGTACCTACGAGCAGTACTTC	CASQPSTSGTYEQYF
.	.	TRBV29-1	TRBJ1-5	TGCAGCGCTTCGAACGGCCAGTCTAATCAGCCTCAGCATTTT	CSASNGQSNQPQHF
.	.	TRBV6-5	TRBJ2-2	TGTGCCAGCAAGAGGACCGGGGAGCTGTTTTTT	CASKRTGELFF
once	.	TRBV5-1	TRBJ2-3	TGCGCCAGCAGCTTGGCCCTCGGGGGCACAGATACGCAGTATTTT	CASSLALGGTDTQYF
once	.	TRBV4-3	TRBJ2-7	TGCGCCAGCAGCCAAGTTACCGGGGGCTCCTACGAGCAGTACTTC	CASSQVTGGSYEQYF
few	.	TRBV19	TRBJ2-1	TGTGCCAGTAGTATTCTTGATGGGGCTGAGCAGTTCTTC	CASSILDGAEQFF
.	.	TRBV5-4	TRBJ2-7	TGTGCCGGACGACAGGCCAACGGCGAGCAGTACTTC	CAGRQANGEQYF
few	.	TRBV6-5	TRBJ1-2	TGTGCCAGCAGTTACTCTTCAGGCGGCTACACCTTC	CASSYSSGGYTF
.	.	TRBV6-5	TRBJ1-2	TGTGCCAGCAGTTACACGGGACGGGACTATGGCTACACCTTC	CASSYTGRDYGYTF
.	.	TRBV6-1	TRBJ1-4	TGTGCCAGCAGGTTGGGAAAACTGTTTTTT	CASRLGKLFF
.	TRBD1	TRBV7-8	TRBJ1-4	TGTGCCAGCAGCCAAGAGACAGGGGGTGAAAAACTGTTTTTT	CASSQETGGEKLFF
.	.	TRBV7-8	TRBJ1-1	TGTGCCAGCTTTCTTGAAGGTGGAACTGAAGCTTTCTTT	CASFLEGGTEAFF
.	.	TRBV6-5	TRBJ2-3	TGTGCCAGCAGTTTCGGACTGGATACGCAGTATTTT	CASSFGLDTQYF
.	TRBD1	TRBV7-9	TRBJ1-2	TGTGCCAGCAGCTCCGTGACAGGGACGCATGGCTACACCTTC	CASSSVTGTHGYTF
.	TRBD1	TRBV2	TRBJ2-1	TGTGCCAGCAGTGACCTACAGGGGTACATGAGTGAGCAGTTCTTC	CASSDLQGYMSEQFF
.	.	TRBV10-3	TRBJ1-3	TGTGCCATCAGTGAGGGGGGAAACACCATATATTTT	CAISEGGNTIYF
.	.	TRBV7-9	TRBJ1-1	TGTGCCAGCAGCCTGGGGGGCAGGAACACTGAAGCTTTCTTT	CASSLGGRNTEAFF